These 17 T cell receptor beta chains were sequenced from one sample in a study of T-cell reconstitution after alpha-beta-depleted transplantation in children (dated by TCRdb to the mid-2010s). The sample's treatment or condition, from its label and the paper: allogeneic hematopoietic cell transplantation with graft depleted of TCRalphabeta T cells and CD19 B cells. The protocol used for the library was PCR. TCRdb lists the instrument as Illumina HiSeq 2500. To normalize quantification of the TCRbeta repertoire, the TCR libraries were built with molecular barcoding that relied on unique molecular identifiers. TCRdb passed the public sequencing reads through fastp at Q25 and MiXCR, retaining productive beta sequences. For every CDR3 protein sequence, its rows merge into one entry that carries the most common genes and DNA. The sample data list 750,000 to 950,000 distinct CDR3 sequences, and about 15% of these were observed just once. 5% of the sample belongs to the ten largest clones.

Specimen: PBMCs, mostly from graft donor cells, collected 360 days after TCRalphabeta/CD19-depleted stem cell transplant. These receptors were collected from a male patient younger than 18 who had a stem cell transplant for acute lymphoblastic leukemia, so the T cells may come from the graft donor.

This sequence joins TRBV5-1 and TRBJ2-3; 11 bases match TRBD2. Per germline, CDR1 SGHRS and CDR2 YFSETQ. The CDR3 sequence is 15 residues long. Losses at the gene ends were 6 bases for V and 4 bases for J; bases not matched to a gene: 7. The DNA for the CDR3 is TGCGCCAGCACGAGAGTAGCGGGAGGGGCAGATACGCAGTATTTT. This codes for CASTRVAGGADTQYF.

This chain connects TRBV11-1 to TRBJ2-7; TRBD2 is a possible D gene (6 bases). V was cut by 3 bases and J by 0 bases, with 21 bases left in between. Looked up from germline, CDR1 is SGHAT and CDR2 is FQDESV (reference sequence). The CDR3 has 18 amino acids. CDR3 nucleotides: TGTGCCAGCAGCTTCGGCGAGGAAGGGCGGGAAAGCTCCTACGAGCAGTACTTC. Encoded protein: CASSFGEEGRESSYEQYF.

The gene calls are TRBV14 and TRBJ2-3; D is possibly TRBD1 or TRBD2 (5 bases each). This CDR3 spans 16 amino acids. V dropped 5 bases and J dropped 4 bases, with 19 bases sitting between them. Germline CDR1 and CDR2: SGHDN and FVKESK. CDR3 loop: CASSLKSGDRSDTQYF. The CDR3 DNA sequence: TGTGCCAGCAGCTTAAAGAGTGGGGACCGCTCAGATACGCAGTATTTT. Drawing the rest from reference TRBV14 and TRBJ2-3, the complete variable domain is EAGVTQFPSHSVIEKGQTVTLRCDPISGHDNLYWYRRVMGKEIKFLLHFVKESKQDESGMPNNRFLAERTGGTYSTLKVQPAELEDSGVYFCASSLKSGDRSDTQYFGPGTRLTVL.

The rearrangement uses TRBV4-1 and TRBJ2-3; D uncertain. CDR1 and CDR2 (germline): MGHRA, YSYEKL. This CDR3 has 15 amino acids. The V end lost 3 bases, the J end lost 5 bases, and 15 bases lay between the germline ends. Written as DNA, the CDR3 is TGCGCCAGCAGCCATTGGTCTCGAGTGGGAGATACGCAGTATTTT. This encodes CASSHWSRVGDTQYF.

The chain uses TRBV7-9 and TRBJ2-7, with a possible D match to TRBD1 (5 bases). V dropped 7 bases and J dropped 3 bases, with 13 bases sitting between them. The CDR3 has 13 residues. Germline CDR1 and CDR2: SEHNR and FQNEAQ (reference sequence). CDR3 sequence: CASNIGENYEQYF. The CDR3 DNA sequence: TGTGCCAGCAATATAGGGGAAAACTACGAGCAGTACTTC.

This clonotype has only a few counts. V and J are TRBV3-1 and TRBJ2-1; 7 nucleotides align to TRBD2. J lost 8 bases, V lost 0 bases, and 10 bases had no gene match. The germline V gene encodes CDR1 LGHDT and CDR2 YNNKEL (reference sequence). The CDR3 is made up of 16 amino acids. Written as DNA, the CDR3 is TGTGCCAGCAGCCAAGAGGGAGCGGGAATGATCCATGAGCAGTTCTTC. Its translation is CASSQEGAGMIHEQFF.

In its sample, this clonotype was seen many times. V is TRBV4-1 and J is TRBJ2-7; TRBD1 aligns across 7 bases. This CDR3 comprises 14 residues. J was trimmed by 3 bases and V by 1 base; bases with no gene match: 3. The germline gives CDR1 MGHRA, CDR2 YSYEKL. DNA of the CDR3: TGCGCCAGCAGCCAAGGACAGGGAGACTACGAGCAGTACTTC. Protein sequence: CASSQGQGDYEQYF.

This clonotype has a single count. The rearrangement joins TRBV4-1 to TRBJ1-1, with no clear D. Deletions cut 0 bases from V and 3 bases from J, with 14 bases between. Germline V CDR1 and CDR2: MGHRA, YSYEKL. The CDR3 is made up of 16 amino acids. The CDR3 sequence: CASSQDTSLPYTEAFF. In DNA, the CDR3 is TGCGCCAGCAGCCAAGATACTAGCCTCCCTTACACTGAAGCTTTCTTT.

This chain's CDR3 is CASSLATQTTLHF. The CDR3, as DNA: TGCGCCAGCAGCTTGGCCACCCAGACTACCCTCCACTTT. The V and J genes are TRBV5-1 and TRBJ1-6, with unresolved D. The CDR3 is 13 residues long. Germline CDR1 and CDR2: SGHRS and YFSETQ. V lost 0 bases to trimming and J lost 14 bases, with 12 bases between them. Using reference TRBV5-1 and TRBJ1-6 for the parts outside the CDR3, the full variable domain is KAGVTQTPRYLIKTRGQQVTLSCSPISGHRSVSWYQQTPGQGLQFLFEYFSETQRNKGNFPGRFSGRQFSNSRSEMNVSTLELGDSALYLCASSLATQTTLHFGNGTRLTVT.

In its sample, this clonotype was seen many times. The J gene is TRBJ2-2, the V gene TRBV4-1; a weak D match, TRBD1 (6 bases). This CDR3 comprises 18 residues. With 4 bases removed from V and 2 bases from J, the gap between germline ends came to 20 bases. CDR1 and CDR2 from the germline V gene are MGHRA and YSYEKL. CDR3: CASSRKTSDSLNTGELFF. The CDR3 DNA sequence: TGCGCCAGCAGCCGTAAAACATCGGACAGCCTTAACACCGGGGAGCTGTTTTTT.

V gene TRBV24-1 combines with J gene TRBJ2-1; TRBD1 matches at 9 bases. V lost 6 bases and J lost 6; bases outside the gene matches: 8. The CDR3 length is 15 residues. CDR1 and CDR2 from the germline V gene are KGHDR and SFDVKD. The CDR3 reads CATSHRDRVINEQFF. The CDR3 DNA reads TGTGCCACCAGTCACCGGGACAGGGTCATCAATGAGCAGTTCTTC.

This clonotype was seen a few times. One junction end does not reproduce the germline sequence, and a read error may be involved. V usage is TRBV12-3 or TRBV12-4 and J usage is TRBJ2-2; 8 bases match TRBD2. CDR3 size: 16 residues. CDR3: CASSVAGYANTGELFF. The CDR3, as DNA: TGTGCCAGCAGTGTAGCGGGGTACGCGAACACCGGGGAGCTGTTTTTT.

This clonotype was seen a handful of times. J is TRBJ1-2 and V is TRBV4-1; TRBD1 is a possible D gene (5 bases). Trimming pared 0 bases from V and 4 bases from J, leaving 12 bases between. Germline lookup yields CDR1 MGHRA and CDR2 YSYEKL. This CDR3 is built from 15 residues. The CDR3 protein is CASSQDPGDLYGYTF. CDR3 in DNA: TGCGCCAGCAGCCAAGATCCGGGGGACCTCTATGGCTACACCTTC.

The chain recombines TRBV3-1 with TRBJ2-7, with 10 bases matching TRBD2. The germline V gene has CDR1 LGHDT and CDR2 YNNKEL (reference sequence). There are 15 residues in the CDR3. V trimming: 4 bases; J trimming: 4 bases; junction bases outside the gene matches: 7. The CDR3 nucleotides are TGTGCCAGCAGCCGCTCCCGGACTAGCGGTTACGAGCAGTACTTC. It translates to CASSRSRTSGYEQYF.

This clonotype was seen a few times. The rearrangement joins TRBV20-1 to TRBJ2-3; the D call may be TRBD1 or TRBD2 (6 bases each). Germline V gene sequence: CDR1 DFQATT, CDR2 SNEGSKA (reference sequence). The germline V and J ends were trimmed by 6 bases and 0 bases, with 16 bases remaining between them. The CDR3 runs 15 residues. The CDR3 coding sequence is TGCAGTGCCCGGGGGACAAGCGCCAGCACAGATACGCAGTATTTT. Its protein product is CSARGTSASTDTQYF.

The chain carries TRBV11-2 and TRBJ2-2; D gene uncertain. Germline CDR1 is SGHAT and CDR2 is FQNNGV. This CDR3 contains 13 residues. The V end was cut by 8 bases, the J end by 4 bases, with 11 bases between. The CDR3 DNA reads as TGTGCCAGCCTCTTTGCTGGCACCGGGGAGCTGTTTTTT. It is translated as CASLFAGTGELFF.

At least ten counts were recorded for this clonotype. This chain uses TRBV9 with TRBJ2-7, with D possibly being TRBD1 (5 bases). Germline V gene data show CDR1 as SGDLS and CDR2 as YYNGEE. V lost 4 bases and J lost 0, with 14 bases in between. The CDR3 totals 15 residues. The DNA of the CDR3 is TGTGCCAGCAGCATAGGACACTGGAGCTCCTACGAGCAGTACTTC. It codes for CASSIGHWSSYEQYF. Combining the CDR3 with reference TRBV9 and TRBJ2-7 gives the whole variable domain DSGVTQTPKHLITATGQRVTLRCSPRSGDLSVYWYQQSLDQGLQFLIQYYNGEERAKGNILERFSAQQFPDLHSELNLSSLELGDSALYFCASSIGHWSSYEQYFGPGTRLTVT.